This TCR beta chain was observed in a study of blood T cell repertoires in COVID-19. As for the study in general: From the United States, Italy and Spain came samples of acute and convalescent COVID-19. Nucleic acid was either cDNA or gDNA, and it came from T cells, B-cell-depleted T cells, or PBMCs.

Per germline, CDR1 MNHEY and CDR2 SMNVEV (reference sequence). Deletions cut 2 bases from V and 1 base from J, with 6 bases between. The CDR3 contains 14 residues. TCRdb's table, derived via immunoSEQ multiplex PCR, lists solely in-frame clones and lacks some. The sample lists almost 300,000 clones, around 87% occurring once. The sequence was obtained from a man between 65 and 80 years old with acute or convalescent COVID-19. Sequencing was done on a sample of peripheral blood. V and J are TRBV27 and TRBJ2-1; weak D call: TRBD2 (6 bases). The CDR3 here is CASSLGRSYNEQFF. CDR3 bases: TGTGCCAGCAGTTTAGGGAGGTCCTACAATGAGCAGTTCTTC.